Here is one TCR beta chain with its context. Its target is not known. This entry comes from a study of T-cell reconstitution after alpha-beta-depleted transplantation in children. The length of the CDR3 is 14 residues. Germline V CDR1 and CDR2: MDHEN, SYDVKM. V lost 3 bases and J lost 5; bases outside the gene matches: 2. Unique molecular identifiers were incorporated during preparation of the TCRbeta library. TCRdb re-called the PCR reads with MiXCR, one entry per CDR3 protein. The table has over 90,000 distinct CDR3 sequences, 6% seen once; the top ten hold 6% to 7%. General study findings and limits: Where some patients showed high TCRbeta diversity at day 60, it came from recipient T cells and thymic progenitors that had survived.

This receptor was obtained from a female patient aged 2-9 years who had a stem cell transplant for Fanconi anemia, so the T cells may come from the graft donor. The chain carries TRBV28 and TRBJ1-5; TRBD1 agrees at 9 bases. This sample comprised PBMCs, mostly from graft donor cells, obtained 60 days after TCRalphabeta/CD19-depleted stem cell transplant. DNA for the CDR3: TGTGCCAGCAGTTTGGGGACAGGGCATCAGCCCCAGCATTTT. It yields the protein CASSLGTGHQPQHF.